The 16 T cell receptor beta chains below were found in one sample sequenced in a study of T-cell reconstitution after alpha-beta-depleted transplantation in children. The library targeted TCRbeta and was prepared with unique molecular identifiers. One entry per CDR3 protein results from TCRdb running MiXCR on the PCR reads. The sample holds a few hundred thousand distinct CDR3 sequences, 15% to 20% seen once. Sequenced material: PBMCs from the stem cell graft donor, taken from the stem cell graft. The receptors here all came from a human donor who donated a stem cell graft to a child with acute lymphoblastic leukemia.

This CDR3 is CASSEGGQGSQPQHF. CDR3 in DNA: TGTGCCAGCAGTGAAGGGGGACAGGGTTCCCAGCCCCAGCATTTT. This chain connects TRBV6-1 to TRBJ1-5, with 9 bases that match TRBD1. V was clipped by 1 base and J by 7 bases; unmatched bases: 5. This CDR3 has 15 residues. In germline, CDR1 is MNHNS, CDR2 SASEGT.

The CDR3 coding sequence is TGTGCCAGCAGTTTCGCGACTAACACCGGGGAGCTGTTTTTT. Translation: CASSFATNTGELFF. The V call is TRBV12-3 or TRBV12-4, the J call TRBJ2-2, with D unresolved. Trimming cost V 3 bases and J 2 bases, with 7 bases left between them. This CDR3 spans 14 amino acids.

This clonotype was observed a few times. This chain links TRBV5-1 with TRBJ2-7; possibly TRBD2 for D (5 bases). The CDR3 has 15 residues. The germline V gene has CDR1 SGHRS and CDR2 YFSETQ. V lost 4 bases and J 3 bases, leaving 17 bases between the germline ends. This CDR3 reads CASSQSRVASYEQYF. The CDR3 nucleotides read TGCGCCAGCAGCCAGTCTAGGGTAGCGAGCTACGAGCAGTACTTC.

This clonotype was observed a few times. This sequence joins TRBV12-3 or TRBV12-4 and TRBJ2-1; tentatively, D is TRBD1 or TRBD2 (5 bases each). Trimming shortened V by 4 bases and J by 5 bases, and 12 bases separated the two germline ends. The CDR3 has 14 residues. The CDR3 sequence is CASSWDQWHNEQFF. DNA for the CDR3: TGTGCCAGCAGTTGGGACCAGTGGCACAATGAGCAGTTCTTC.

The chain links TRBV5-1 to TRBJ2-1; perhaps TRBD1 as D (6 bases). This CDR3 region has 14 residues. The germline V gene encodes CDR1 SGHRS and CDR2 YFSETQ. V lost 5 bases and J 6 bases, leaving 15 bases between the germline ends. CDR3 region: CASSPDRLTNEQFF. DNA for the CDR3: TGCGCCAGCAGTCCCGACAGGCTTACCAATGAGCAGTTCTTC. Based on the CDR3 plus reference TRBV5-1 and TRBJ2-1, the full variable domain is KAGVTQTPRYLIKTRGQQVTLSCSPISGHRSVSWYQQTPGQGLQFLFEYFSETQRNKGNFPGRFSGRQFSNSRSEMNVSTLELGDSALYLCASSPDRLTNEQFFGPGTRLTVL.

V usage is TRBV15 and J usage is TRBJ2-3, with D possibly matching TRBD2 (5 bases). V was trimmed by 4 bases and J by 6 bases, leaving 14 bases between them. The CDR3 runs to 14 residues. Germline V gene lookup returns CDR1 LNHNV and CDR2 YYDKDF (reference sequence). CDR3: CATSTQLVLDTQYF. The CDR3 DNA reads as TGTGCCACCAGCACGCAACTAGTTCTCGATACGCAGTATTTT.

This clonotype was found a few times. The genes are TRBV5-1 and TRBJ1-1, with D unclear. Per germline, CDR1 SGHRS and CDR2 YFSETQ. V was clipped by 4 bases and J by 0 bases, with 16 bases between them. The CDR3 is made up of 16 amino acids. In nucleotides, the CDR3 is TGCGCCAGCAGCCCTGGAGGGTTCGGGATGAACACTGAAGCTTTCTTT. Translating it yields CASSPGGFGMNTEAFF.

The chain is built from TRBV10-1 and TRBJ2-1; D perhaps matches TRBD1 (6 bases). Trimming stripped 2 bases from V and 8 bases from J, with 13 bases between. This CDR3 is built from 14 residues. Germline CDR1 reads WNHNN; CDR2 reads SYGVQD (reference sequence). The CDR3 DNA is TGCGCCAGCAGTGAGGCGACAGGACGGGATGAGCAGTTCTTC. It is translated as CASSEATGRDEQFF.

There are a few counts of this clonotype. CDR3 loop: CASTRGLANTEAFF. The CDR3 region has the DNA TGCGCCAGCACACGGGGGCTAGCGAACACTGAAGCTTTCTTT. This chain uses TRBV5-1 with TRBJ1-1; TRBD1 is a possible D gene (6 bases). V was shortened by 6 bases and J by 1 base, with 13 bases between the two germline ends. Germline loops: CDR1 SGHRS, CDR2 YFSETQ. This CDR3 region has 14 residues.

V gene TRBV6-1 combines with J gene TRBJ2-7; 9 bases agree with TRBD2. Losses at the gene ends were 3 bases for V and 0 bases for J; bases not matched to a gene: 6. From germline, CDR1 is MNHNS and CDR2 SASEGT. This CDR3 has 16 residues. The CDR3 bases are TGTGCCAGCAGTGACCCTCCGGGACTAGCCTCCTACGAGCAGTACTTC. It encodes CASSDPPGLASYEQYF.

This clonotype has more than one count but fewer than ten. The V gene is TRBV4-1, the J gene TRBJ2-7, with TRBD2 identical over 7 bases. V lost 6 bases, J lost 6 bases, and 11 bases stayed unmatched. CDR3 length: 14 residues. Germline V gives CDR1 MGHRA, CDR2 YSYEKL. CDR3 residues: CASRRREREGEQYF. The CDR3 DNA reads TGCGCCAGCAGGAGGCGGGAGAGGGAGGGCGAGCAGTACTTC.

The V gene is TRBV30, the J gene TRBJ1-1; D uncertain. The CDR3 has 14 amino acids. The V and J ends lost 5 bases and 1 base respectively, with 14 bases between them. Germline CDR1 and CDR2: GTSNPN and SVGIG (reference sequence). The CDR3 DNA follows: TGTGCCTGGCTTTCGTCGTCTGCGAACACTGAAGCTTTCTTT. Translating gives CAWLSSSANTEAFF.

The chain has TRBV15 and TRBJ2-2; 7 nucleotides line up with TRBD2. Germline lookup yields CDR1 LNHNV and CDR2 YYDKDF (reference sequence). The CDR3 runs to 15 residues. V lost 4 bases and J lost 8; bases outside the gene matches: 10. DNA of the CDR3: TGTGCCACCAGCAAAGACGGGAGGCCCACTGGGGAGCTGTTTTTT. Translation: CATSKDGRPTGELFF.

This clonotype has just a few counts. The chain links TRBV6-5 to TRBJ2-3, with unresolved D. Trimming pared 2 bases from V and 2 bases from J, leaving 11 bases between. This CDR3 contains 15 residues. Germline CDR1 is MNHEY and CDR2 is SVGAGI. CDR3 protein: CASSYRSLLTDTQYF. In DNA, the CDR3 is TGTGCCAGCAGTTACAGGAGCCTTCTCACAGATACGCAGTATTTT.

This clonotype turned up a few times. The V gene is TRBV4-1, the J gene TRBJ2-7, with 8 positions matching TRBD1. Germline V lookup: CDR1 MGHRA, CDR2 YSYEKL. V trimming: 5 bases; J trimming: 2 bases; junction bases outside the gene matches: 8. The CDR3 is made up of 15 amino acids. CDR3 protein: CASSFSGTGTYEQYF. The CDR3 DNA reads as TGCGCCAGCAGCTTTTCCGGGACAGGAACCTACGAGCAGTACTTC.

This clonotype appeared a single time. The genes are TRBV18 and TRBJ1-1, with 9 positions matching TRBD1. Germline V gives CDR1 KGHSH, CDR2 LQKENI. The CDR3 has 16 residues. V was pared by 2 bases and J by 5 bases, with 9 bases of the junction left unmatched. CDR3 in amino acids: CASSPETGGGRTEAFF. In DNA, the CDR3 is TGTGCCAGCTCACCAGAGACAGGGGGGGGAAGAACTGAAGCTTTCTTT.